This T cell receptor (beta chain) was documented in a study of identical twins. On this clonotype: Antigen unknown.

General study findings and limits: Insertions were reduced in abundant cord blood beta clonotypes but not in memory repertoires. Models predicted less out-of-frame TCR alpha sharing in monozygotic twins than was found. It was cross-sectional statistical analysis, not following the same donors, that the conclusions relied on.

One entry per CDR3 protein, called by TCRdb with MiXCR from the 5' RACE reads. The profile shows 500,000 to 600,000 distinct CDR3 sequences, around 20% of them singletons. In germline, CDR1 is LNHDA, CDR2 SQIVND (reference sequence). The CDR3 has 13 residues. The V end was cut by 5 bases, the J end by 1 base, with 8 bases between. In addition, the sample was reused for a study of T cells expressing NK-cell markers. From that second work: Dominant NKG2C+ clonotypes were found to form about 1.0-7.5% of CD8+ T cells in 5 or 6 donors.

The chain employs TRBV19 and TRBJ1-2, with a possible D match to TRBD1 (5 bases). Sequencing was carried out using CD4+ T cells sorted from blood. The TCR comes from a woman aged 18-30 years in good health. In nucleotides, the CDR3 is TGTGCCAGTAGTGCCAGGGTTAACTATGGCTACACCTTC. Its protein is CASSARVNYGYTF.